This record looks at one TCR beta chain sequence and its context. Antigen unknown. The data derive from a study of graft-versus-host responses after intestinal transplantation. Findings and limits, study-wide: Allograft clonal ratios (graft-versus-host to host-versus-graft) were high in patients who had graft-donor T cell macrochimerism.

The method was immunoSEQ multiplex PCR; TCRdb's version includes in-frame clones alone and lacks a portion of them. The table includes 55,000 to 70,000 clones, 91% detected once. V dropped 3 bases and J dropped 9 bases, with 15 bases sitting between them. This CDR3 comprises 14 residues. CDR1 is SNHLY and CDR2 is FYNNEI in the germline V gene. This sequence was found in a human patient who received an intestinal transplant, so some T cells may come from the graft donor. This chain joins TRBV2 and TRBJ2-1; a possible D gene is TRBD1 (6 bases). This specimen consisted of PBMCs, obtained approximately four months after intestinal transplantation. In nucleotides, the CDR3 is TGTGCCAGCAGTGAGTGGGCGGCAGGGGTTGAGCAGTTCTTC. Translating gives CASSEWAAGVEQFF.